This passage covers 5 T cell receptor beta chains from one sample sequenced in a study of regulatory T cells in long-lasting Graves disease. Both iRepertoire HTBI primers and Arm-PCR of CDR3 regions were used to build the TCR beta libraries. TCRdb re-called the multiplex PCR reads with MiXCR, one entry per CDR3 protein. The sample includes around 450,000 distinct CDR3 sequences, 15% to 20% of them seen just once. Documented time point: newly diagnosed GD, antithyroid drugs for less than 3 months. The authors made the TCR library using RNA they extracted from PBMCs. These same data were also listed under a study on T cells in Graves' hyperthyroidism and ophthalmopathy.

The material was peripheral blood mononuclear cells (PBMCs), obtained at new diagnosis, from a patient treated with antithyroid drugs. The receptors originated from a man aged 35-49 years with Graves disease.

This clonotype showed up many times. V and J are TRBV6-2 or TRBV6-3 and TRBJ2-3; the match to TRBD2 covers 7 bases. The CDR3 has 14 residues. Germline CDR1 is MNHEY and CDR2 is SVGEGT. V was pared by 3 bases and J by 4 bases, with 4 bases of the junction left unmatched. Here the CDR3 reads CASSYSGRADTQYF. The CDR3 DNA reads as TGTGCCAGCAGTTATAGCGGGCGCGCAGATACGCAGTATTTT.

This clonotype appeared many times. Written as DNA, the CDR3 is TGTGCCAGCAGTCCAATGGGGGCGGGAGGTGAGACCCAGTACTTC. As protein: CASSPMGAGGETQYF. The rearrangement links TRBV27 to TRBJ2-5; TRBD2 agrees at 8 bases. Losses at the gene ends were 5 bases for V and 5 bases for J; bases not matched to a gene: 10. Germline V gene sequence: CDR1 MNHEY, CDR2 SMNVEV (reference sequence). The CDR3 loop spans 15 amino acids.

This clonotype was detected ten times or more. The chain combines TRBV2 with TRBJ2-5; TRBD1 might be the D (7 bases). Trimming took 3 bases from V and 7 from J, leaving 15 bases between them. This CDR3 has 14 residues. The germline gives CDR1 SNHLY, CDR2 FYNNEI. CDR3 region: CASSDLSGGGTQYF. CDR3 bases: TGTGCCAGCAGTGATCTATCAGGGGGAGGGACCCAGTACTTC.

Details on this clonotype: A much larger clone lies one base from this, so it may be a read error. This chain links TRBV12-3 or TRBV12-4 with TRBJ1-1, with D perhaps TRBD1 (5 bases). This CDR3 has 12 amino acids. The CDR3 coding sequence is TGTGTCAGCAGAGCGGGACCGACTGAAGCTTTCTTT. Amino acids: CVSRAGPTEAFF.

V usage is TRBV29-1 and J usage is TRBJ2-3; D unclear. CDR1 and CDR2 (germline): SQVTM, ANQGSEA. CDR3 size: 12 residues. Deletions cut 3 bases from V and 4 bases from J, with 8 bases between. CDR3 DNA: TGCAGCGTTGACAAGGGATCAGATACGCAGTATTTT. It codes for CSVDKGSDTQYF.